Below are 8 T cell receptor beta chains sequenced from a single sample in a study of somatic mutations in cytotoxic T cells in rheumatoid arthritis. The table came from immunoSEQ multiplex PCR; TCRdb's copy has only in-frame clones and leaves some out. This table has around 19,000 clones, about 86% appearing once. Source material: CD8+ T cells sorted from blood. The receptors here all came from a woman in her fifties or sixties in good health.

The J gene is TRBJ1-1, the V gene TRBV11-2, with a weak D call TRBD1 (6 bases). The CDR3 is 15 residues long. Trimming took off 4 bases at V and 3 bases at J, with 15 bases between the two ends. CDR1 is SGHAT, CDR2 FQNNGV, per germline. The CDR3: CASSYQGHWDTEAFF. In DNA, the CDR3 is TGTGCCAGCAGCTACCAGGGGCACTGGGACACTGAAGCTTTCTTT.

About this clone itself: One end of the junction varies from germline; a read error may be responsible. The gene calls are TRBV25-1 and TRBJ1-2; D perhaps matches TRBD1 (6 bases). The CDR3 has 12 residues. Per the germline V gene, CDR1 is MGHDK and CDR2 is SYGVNS. The CDR3 sequence is CASSELLQGYIF. In DNA form, the CDR3 reads TGTGCCAGCAGTGAACTCCTTCAGGGGTACATCTTC.

V usage is TRBV12-5 and J usage is TRBJ1-1; D gene ambiguous. Germline loops: CDR1 LGHNT, CDR2 FRNRAP. The CDR3 loop spans 12 amino acids. Trimming cost V 3 bases and J 5 bases, with 7 bases left between them. CDR3 nucleotide sequence: TGTGCTAGTGGTTTTGTCGGGACTGAAGCTTTCTTT. Its protein is CASGFVGTEAFF.

The J gene is TRBJ1-6, the V gene TRBV7-2; D call uncertain. Per germline, CDR1 SGHTA and CDR2 FQGNSA. The CDR3 length is 14 residues. V lost 5 bases and J 6 bases, leaving 11 bases between the germline ends. Here the CDR3 reads CASSPRGLNSPLHF. The CDR3 nucleotides are TGTGCCAGCAGCCCCCGAGGTCTTAATTCACCCCTCCACTTT. The variable domain in full, completed from reference TRBV7-2 and TRBJ1-6, reads GAGVSQSPSNKVTEKGKDVELRCDPISGHTALYWYRQSLGQGLEFLIYFQGNSAPDKSGLPSDRFSAERTGGSVSTLTIQRTQQEDSAVYLCASSPRGLNSPLHFGNGTRLTVT.

This clone has only a few counts. V is TRBV7-2 and J is TRBJ1-1; unclear D gene. CDR1 is SGHTA and CDR2 is FQGNSA in the germline V gene. Trimming took 5 bases from V and 1 from J, leaving 8 bases between them. The CDR3 has 13 residues. This CDR3 reads CASSQDKNTEAFF. The CDR3 DNA reads TGTGCCAGCAGCCAAGACAAGAACACTGAAGCTTTCTTT.

The chain joins TRBV19 to TRBJ2-3; D not resolved. Germline values: CDR1 LNHDA, CDR2 SQIVND (reference sequence). The CDR3 loop spans 14 amino acids. Deletions cut 6 bases from V and 5 bases from J, with 15 bases between. The CDR3 bases are TGTGCCAGTAGCCCCCTAGGGCTGAAAGATACGCAGTATTTT. As protein: CASSPLGLKDTQYF.

The CDR3 bases are TGTGCCAGCAGCTTAGAGGGATGGGCGGGTTCGACTAATGAAAAACTGTTTTTT. Translating gives CASSLEGWAGSTNEKLFF. This chain uses TRBV7-6 with TRBJ1-4, with unresolved D. Trimming removed 1 base at V and 2 bases at J, with 17 bases between. The CDR3 has 18 residues. Germline assignment: CDR1 SGHVS and CDR2 FNYEAQ.

The J gene is TRBJ2-3, the V gene TRBV7-9; tentatively, D is TRBD1 or TRBD2 (6 bases each). Germline V gene lookup returns CDR1 SEHNR and CDR2 FQNEAQ (reference sequence). V was pared by 4 bases and J by 6 bases, with 17 bases between. CDR3 length: 15 amino acids. The CDR3, as DNA: TGTGCCAGCAGCTGGGGGGCCGGGGTTTCGGATACGCAGTATTTT. Its protein product is CASSWGAGVSDTQYF.